The 29 T cell receptor beta chains listed next were all sequenced from one sample in a study of regulatory T cells in long-lasting Graves disease. The time point was: newly diagnosed GD, antithyroid drugs for less than 3 months. Extracted RNA from PBMCs served as the source of the TCR library. Arm-PCR with iRepertoire HTBI primers amplified the CDR3 regions for these TCR beta libraries. TCRdb reprocessed the multiplex PCR reads via MiXCR and lists one record per CDR3 protein. The repertoire includes about 240,000 distinct CDR3 sequences, 20% of them detected once, and approximately 15% sits in the top ten. The sequencing here drew on peripheral blood mononuclear cells (PBMCs), taken at new diagnosis, from a patient treated with antithyroid drugs. All receptors derive from a female donor with Graves disease.

This clonotype was recorded many times. V and J are TRBV11-2 and TRBJ2-1; 8 nucleotides align to TRBD2. The germline V gene has CDR1 SGHAT and CDR2 FQNNGV. V was pared by 6 bases and J by 7 bases, with 11 bases of the junction left unmatched. The CDR3 covers 15 residues. CDR3 in DNA: TGTGCCAGCAGTGGAGGGGCGGGAGGCAGGAATGAGCAGTTCTTC. It codes for CASSGGAGGRNEQFF.

The sample holds many counts of this clonotype. The genes are TRBV7-9 and TRBJ2-7; D unresolved. Germline CDR1 SEHNR, CDR2 FQNEAQ (reference sequence). CDR3 length equals 14 residues. V shed 6 bases and J shed 0 bases, with 12 bases lying between them. Here the CDR3 DNA reads TGTGCCAGCAGTCCAAGAGTGGACTCCTACGAGCAGTACTTC. Amino acids: CASSPRVDSYEQYF.

This clonotype was found many times. The rearrangement links TRBV18 to TRBJ1-4, with a tentative D call TRBD1 (5 bases). The V gene lost 6 bases and the J gene lost 3 bases, with 11 bases spanning the gap. The CDR3 contains 14 residues. Per germline, CDR1 KGHSH and CDR2 LQKENI. The CDR3 loop is CASSFTGPNEKLFF. The CDR3 DNA reads TGTGCCAGCTCCTTCACGGGGCCTAATGAAAAACTGTTTTTT.

In its sample, this clonotype was seen many times. CDR3 amino acids: CAWSDGRRSRPQHF. The CDR3 nucleotides read TGTGCCTGGAGTGATGGACGGCGGTCAAGGCCCCAGCATTTT. V is TRBV30 and J is TRBJ1-5; D call uncertain. CDR1 is GTSNPN and CDR2 is SVGIG in the germline V gene (reference sequence). The CDR3 extends over 14 amino acids. V was cut by 1 base and J by 9 bases, with 16 bases left in between.

This clonotype was seen more than once but under ten times. The CDR3, as DNA: TGTGCCAGCAGCTTAGAGGCGAGGCCCCCTTACAATGAGCAGTTCTTC. Amino acid sequence: CASSLEARPPYNEQFF. The rearrangement uses TRBV7-7 and TRBJ2-1; no definite D call. Trimming left V 1 base short and J 4 bases short, with 14 bases between. Germline V gene sequence: CDR1 SSHAT, CDR2 FNYEAQ (reference sequence). The CDR3 sequence is 16 residues long.

Concerning this clonotype itself: This could be a read error, since a much larger clone is one nucleotide away. This chain connects TRBV6-2 or TRBV6-3 to TRBJ2-3, with 9 bases lining up with TRBD2. With 0 bases clipped from V and 1 base from J, the junction kept 8 bases outside the gene matches. This CDR3 is built from 18 residues. The germline CDR1 and CDR2 sequences are MNHEY and SVGEGT. The CDR3 DNA reads TGTGCCAGCAGTTACTCCAGCGGGGGGACCCTCGGCACAGATACGCAGTATTTT. Residues: CASSYSSGGTLGTDTQYF.

This clonotype was detected ten times or more. V usage is TRBV7-2 and J usage is TRBJ2-7, with 7 bases lining up with TRBD1. Losses at the gene ends were 1 base for V and 4 bases for J; bases not matched to a gene: 4. Germline V gene lookup returns CDR1 SGHTA and CDR2 FQGNSA. This CDR3 is 14 amino acids long. The CDR3: CASSLGGGGYEQYF. The CDR3 DNA is TGTGCCAGCAGCTTAGGAGGGGGCGGTTACGAGCAGTACTTC.

This clonotype was seen repeatedly, ten times or more. The chain uses TRBV5-1 and TRBJ2-1, with a tentative D call TRBD2 (5 bases). V lost 0 bases to trimming and J lost 2 bases, with 15 bases between them. This CDR3 is 17 amino acids long. Germline CDR1 is SGHRS and CDR2 is YFSETQ. The CDR3 reads CASSLARDSAPYNEQFF. In DNA, the CDR3 is TGCGCCAGCAGCTTGGCCCGTGATAGCGCTCCCTACAATGAGCAGTTCTTC.

This clonotype occurred a few times. The chain carries TRBV10-3 and TRBJ2-7, with 9 nucleotides matching TRBD1. The CDR3 is made up of 15 amino acids. Looked up from germline, CDR1 is ENHRY and CDR2 is SYGVKD. Trimming cost V 6 bases and J 3 bases; bases outside gene matches: 9. This CDR3 is CAIRGGGTGLYEQYF. CDR3 coding DNA: TGTGCCATCAGGGGAGGGGGGACAGGGCTCTACGAGCAGTACTTC.

This clonotype was observed many times. The V gene is TRBV7-6, the J gene TRBJ2-7; 8 positions agree with TRBD1. This CDR3 spans 12 amino acids. Per germline, CDR1 SGHVS and CDR2 FNYEAQ. The J segment lost 6 bases and the V segment lost 2 bases, leaving 0 bases of the junction unmatched. Here the CDR3 DNA reads TGTGCCAGCAGCTTAACAGGGGGCGAGCAGTACTTC. This codes for CASSLTGGEQYF.

This clonotype has more than one count but fewer than ten. This chain links TRBV9 with TRBJ2-1; 9 positions agree with TRBD1. Germline V gene sequence: CDR1 SGDLS, CDR2 YYNGEE. The CDR3 loop spans 17 amino acids. J lost 7 bases, V lost 5 bases, and 16 bases had no gene match. The DNA for the CDR3 is TGTGCCAGCAGTCCCACTCCACCGGGACAGGGAGGGAATGAGCAGTTCTTC. Its protein product is CASSPTPPGQGGNEQFF.

Concerning this clonotype itself: A much larger clone differs by one base, so this may be a read error. CDR3 residues: CASSPPRPAGTDTQYF. In DNA, the CDR3 is TGTGCCAGCAGCCCGCCCCGACCAGCTGGCACAGATACGCAGTATTTT. The J gene is TRBJ2-3, the V gene TRBV6-1; D is unresolved. The CDR3 extends over 16 amino acids. The germline V gene encodes CDR1 MNHNS and CDR2 SASEGT. Trimming removed 6 bases at V and 1 base at J, with 17 bases between.

This clonotype was recorded many times. The J gene is TRBJ2-6, the V gene TRBV7-3; maybe TRBD2 (6 bases). The V gene lost 5 bases and the J gene lost 0 bases, with 20 bases spanning the gap. Germline V lookup: CDR1 SGHTA, CDR2 FQGTGA. The CDR3 is 19 residues long. CDR3 residues: CASSRASGTVSSGANVLTF. The CDR3 region has the DNA TGTGCCAGCAGCCGGGCCTCTGGGACTGTGAGCTCTGGGGCCAACGTCCTGACTTTC.

This clonotype was counted many times. This chain joins TRBV16 and TRBJ1-2; TRBD1 might be the D (5 bases). Germline V gene data show CDR1 as KGHSY and CDR2 as FQNENV. The CDR3 runs to 12 residues. Trimming pared 4 bases from V and 8 bases from J, leaving 11 bases between. CDR3 nucleotide sequence: TGTGCCAGCAGCCCGGGACGTCAGGGCTACACCTTC. Translation: CASSPGRQGYTF. The full variable domain, in which reference TRBV16 and TRBJ1-2 provide the parts outside the CDR3, is GEEVAQTPKHLVRGEGQKAKLYCAPIKGHSYVFWYQQVLKNEFKFLISFQNENVFDETGMPKERFSAKCLPNSPCSLEIQATKLEDSAVYFCASSPGRQGYTFGSGTRLTVV.

The sample holds a few counts of this clonotype. The chain carries TRBV3-1 and TRBJ1-3; perhaps TRBD1 as D (5 bases). Per the germline V gene, CDR1 is LGHDT and CDR2 is YNNKEL (reference sequence). This CDR3 is 15 amino acids long. The V and J ends lost 4 bases and 0 bases respectively, with 10 bases between them. The CDR3 loop reads CASSPREYSGNTIYF. CDR3 coding DNA: TGTGCCAGCAGCCCCAGGGAGTACTCTGGAAACACCATATATTTT. The entire variable domain, with the rest obtained from reference TRBV3-1 and TRBJ1-3, is as follows: DTAVSQTPKYLVTQMGNDKSIKCEQNLGHDTMYWYKQDSKKFLKIMFSYNNKELIINETVPNRFSPKSPDKAHLNLHINSLELGDSAVYFCASSPREYSGNTIYFGEGSWLTVV.

This clonotype has ten or more counts. This chain joins TRBV12-3 or TRBV12-4 and TRBJ2-1; 8 positions match TRBD2. The CDR3 extends over 12 amino acids. V lost 6 bases, J lost 8 bases, and 3 bases stayed unmatched. Here the CDR3 DNA reads TGTGCCAGCAGCCCGACTAGCGATGAGCAGTTCTTC. It translates to CASSPTSDEQFF.

This clonotype was counted at least ten times. This chain joins TRBV6-5 and TRBJ2-5, with 13 positions matching TRBD2. The ends lost 4 bases at V and 0 bases at J; junction bases unmatched: 5. There are 17 residues in the CDR3. Germline loops: CDR1 MNHEY, CDR2 SVGAGI. The CDR3 protein is CASSSTLAGGYQETQYF. Written as DNA, the CDR3 is TGTGCCAGCAGTTCCACACTAGCGGGAGGGTACCAAGAGACCCAGTACTTC.

This clonotype was observed a handful of times. The CDR3 DNA sequence: TGTGCCAGTAGTATCGGGTCTGCTAACTATGGCTACACCTTC. This sequence encodes CASSIGSANYGYTF. The chain employs TRBV19 and TRBJ1-2, with no clear D. Trimming cost V 3 bases and J 0 bases, with 8 bases left between them. CDR3 length equals 14 residues. CDR1 and CDR2 (germline): LNHDA, SQIVND (reference sequence).

This chain uses TRBV5-1 with TRBJ2-7, with D possibly being TRBD1 (6 bases). This CDR3 has 15 residues. V lost 7 bases and J lost 2, with 19 bases in between. CDR1 and CDR2 (germline): SGHRS, YFSETQ. The CDR3: CASRLGAGDTYEQYF. In nucleotides, the CDR3 is TGCGCCAGCCGACTTGGGGCAGGGGATACCTACGAGCAGTACTTC.

This clonotype occurred many times. The chain recombines TRBV20-1 with TRBJ1-1, with D uncertain. CDR3 length equals 14 residues. Between the trimmed V and J ends, which lost 6 bases and 0 bases, there was a span of 14 bases. Per the germline V gene, CDR1 is DFQATT and CDR2 is SNEGSKA (reference sequence). CDR3: CSAQTDPMNTEAFF. For the CDR3, the DNA is TGCAGTGCCCAAACGGACCCTATGAACACTGAAGCTTTCTTT.

On this clonotype itself: Given a much more abundant clone one base away, this may be a read error. The J gene is TRBJ1-3, the V gene TRBV9; D ambiguous. The CDR3 spans 14 residues. Germline CDR1 is SGDLS and CDR2 is YYNGEE. This CDR3 reads CASSASNSGNAIYF. The CDR3 nucleotides are TGTGCCAGCAGCGCCAGTAACTCTGGAAACGCCATATATTTT.

The rearrangement links TRBV7-2 to TRBJ2-5; 12 nucleotides match TRBD2. The CDR3 runs to 17 residues. Germline CDR1 is SGHTA and CDR2 is FQGNSA. V lost 3 bases, J lost 2 bases, and 7 bases stayed unmatched. CDR3 DNA: TGTGCCAGCAGCTTGAACCTAGGACTAGCGGGACAAGAGACCCAGTACTTC. It translates to CASSLNLGLAGQETQYF. Supplemented by reference TRBV7-2 and TRBJ2-5, the full variable domain reads GAGVSQSPSNKVTEKGKDVELRCDPISGHTALYWYRQSLGQGLEFLIYFQGNSAPDKSGLPSDRFSAERTGGSVSTLTIQRTQQEDSAVYLCASSLNLGLAGQETQYFGPGTRLLVL.

This clonotype was recorded many times. V gene TRBV11-2 combines with J gene TRBJ1-6; the D gene is possibly TRBD1 (6 bases). CDR3 length: 15 residues. V gave up 2 bases and J gave up 10 bases, with 15 bases separating them. Per the germline V gene, CDR1 is SGHAT and CDR2 is FQNNGV. The CDR3 reads CASSLSTGIFSPLHF. The CDR3 bases are TGTGCCAGCAGCTTATCAACAGGGATCTTCTCACCCCTCCACTTT.

A note on this clonotype: A far more abundant clone sits one base away, making this likely a read error. The chain joins TRBV7-6 to TRBJ2-3; weak D call: TRBD1 (5 bases). The DNA matches TRBJ2-1 better at its end, which makes the J call doubtful. Germline V gives CDR1 SGHVS, CDR2 FNYEAQ. There are 13 residues in the CDR3. As DNA, the CDR3 is TGTGCCAGCAGCTCGGCAGGGCTAAATGAGCAGTTCTTC. Protein sequence: CASSSAGLNEQFF.

The V and J genes are TRBV2 and TRBJ1-1; D not resolved. This CDR3 has 14 residues. The V end lost 4 bases, the J end lost 4 bases, and 13 bases lay between the germline ends. Germline V gives CDR1 SNHLY, CDR2 FYNNEI. The CDR3 loop is CASSGGLGGTEAFF. In nucleotides, the CDR3 is TGTGCCAGCAGTGGGGGTCTGGGCGGCACTGAAGCTTTCTTT.

The chain is built from TRBV6-1 and TRBJ2-7; TRBD1 or TRBD2 may be the D gene (5 bases each). The ends were cut back, 7 bases at V and 8 bases at J, with 27 bases in the middle. Germline CDR1 reads MNHNS; CDR2 reads SASEGT. CDR3 length: 16 amino acids. The CDR3 DNA follows: TGTGCCAGCACCGCGGCGGAACCGGGACGGTGGATGCAGCAGTACTTC. Translation: CASTAAEPGRWMQQYF.

The rearrangement joins TRBV7-3 to TRBJ1-1, with a weak D call TRBD1 (6 bases). Germline-derived CDR1 and CDR2 are SGHTA and FQGTGA. V shed 1 base and J shed 11 bases, with 14 bases lying between them. This CDR3 contains 13 residues. The CDR3 nucleotides read TGTGCCAGCAGCTTAATGGCGGGGGGGCAGGCTTTCTTT. Amino acids: CASSLMAGGQAFF.

This clonotype appeared a few times. A clone one base away is much larger, so this may be a read error. This chain joins TRBV6-2 or TRBV6-3 and TRBJ1-5; 11 bases agree with TRBD1. CDR3 length: 15 residues. Germline CDR1 reads MNHEY; CDR2 reads SVGEGT. CDR3 in DNA: TGTGCCAGCAGGGGACAGGGGGTTAGCAATCAGCCCCGGCATTTT. This codes for CASRGQGVSNQPRHF.

This clonotype has more than one count but fewer than ten. The CDR3 DNA reads TGCGCCAGCAGCTTGGGACAGCCTAAAGAGCAGTACTTC. Its translation: CASSLGQPKEQYF. The chain uses TRBV5-1 and TRBJ2-7, with D possibly being TRBD1 (5 bases). V lost 0 bases to trimming and J lost 7 bases, with 11 bases between them. The CDR3 contains 13 residues. CDR1 and CDR2 from the germline V gene are SGHRS and YFSETQ.